A selection of T cell receptor beta chains follows, all from one sample in a study of T cells in localized non-small cell lung cancer. Assay used: immunoSEQ multiplex PCR; TCRdb lists only in-frame clones, some missing. The sample contains around 41,000 clones, approximately 91% of which appear only once. Material: peripheral blood, obtained before any cancer treatment. These TCRs come from an older female donor with stage I squamous cell lung carcinoma. Both conserved end residues are part of each CDR3. The D gene is left open where the match is weak. Clone sizes are given selectively: once, few, many, or a class where the clone is expanded.

j_call	clone_size	v_call	d_call	cdr3_nt	cdr3_aa
TRBJ2-5	.	TRBV5-8	TRBD1	TGTGCCAGCAGCTTGGTACAGGGGTATGGGGAGACCCAGTACTTC	CASSLVQGYGETQYF
TRBJ2-1	.	TRBV7-6	TRBD2	TGTGCCAGCAGCGGCGGACTAGCGGGAAGCTATGAGCAGTTCTTC	CASSGGLAGSYEQFF
TRBJ2-5	.	TRBV21-1	.	TGTGCCAGCAGCAAAGCCACAGGGCGGGAAGAGACCCAGTACTTC	CASSKATGREETQYF
TRBJ2-3	.	TRBV6-5	TRBD2	TGTGCCAGCAGTTACTCCCGCGGGAGAGTAGATACGCAGTATTTT	CASSYSRGRVDTQYF
TRBJ2-5	.	TRBV10-1	.	TGCGCCAACCACAGGGAGACCCAGTACTTC	CANHRETQYF
TRBJ2-7	.	TRBV10-2	TRBD2	TGCGCCACCCTATGGGGGACTAGCGGGAGTTACGAGCAGTACTTC	CATLWGTSGSYEQYF
TRBJ1-4	.	TRBV6-6	TRBD1	TGTGCCAGCAGGAAGGGACAGGGGGGTGAAAAACTGTTTTTT	CASRKGQGGEKLFF
TRBJ2-2	.	TRBV30	.	TGTGCCTGGAGTGTACAGAACACCGGGGAGCTGTTTTTT	CAWSVQNTGELFF
TRBJ1-1	.	TRBV20-1	TRBD1	TGCAGTGCTAGAAAGACAGGGGGAGCTTTCTTT	CSARKTGGAFF
TRBJ1-5	.	TRBV30	.	TGTGCCTGGAGCCGGGAGGGGAATCAGCCCCAGCATTTT	CAWSREGNQPQHF
TRBJ2-3	.	TRBV7-6	.	TGTGCCAGCAGCCCAGACGGTGGGCGATGGGATACGCAGTATTTT	CASSPDGGRWDTQYF
TRBJ2-2	.	TRBV4-3	.	TGCGCCAGCAGCCAAGATATCGGGACCCTAAACACCGGGGAGCTGTTTTTT	CASSQDIGTLNTGELFF
TRBJ1-5	.	TRBV18	.	TGTGCCAGCACGGACGGGTGGGGCAATCAGCCCCAGCATTTT	CASTDGWGNQPQHF
TRBJ1-1	.	TRBV30	TRBD1	TGTGCCTGGATCGGTAAAACAGGGGGGGGAACTGAAGCTTTCTTT	CAWIGKTGGGTEAFF
TRBJ2-1	.	TRBV5-1	TRBD1	TGCGCCAGCAGCTTGGGGGACAGGGGGGAGTACAATGAGCAGTTCTTC	CASSLGDRGEYNEQFF
TRBJ1-1	.	TRBV7-8	.	TGTGCCAGCAGCCCCTTTGGGACTGAAGCTTTCTTT	CASSPFGTEAFF
TRBJ2-2	.	TRBV19	.	TGTGCCAGTAGTGCGGGGCCGAACACCGGGGAGCTGTTTTTT	CASSAGPNTGELFF
TRBJ2-6	.	TRBV5-4	.	TGTGCCAGCAGCTTGCAAGTTGGGGCCAACGTCCTGACTTTC	CASSLQVGANVLTF
TRBJ2-2	.	TRBV19	TRBD2	TGTGCCAGTAGTATAAATTCGGGAGGGGGCACCGGGGAGCTGTTTTTT	CASSINSGGGTGELFF
TRBJ2-7	few	TRBV7-2	.	TGTGCCAGCAGCTTAGGCAAGGGGGCCTACGAGCAGTACTTC	CASSLGKGAYEQYF
TRBJ1-5	.	TRBV19	TRBD1	TGTGCCAGCGCCTTTCCAACTCAGACAGGGCGAAATTTCCCCCAGCATTTT	CASAFPTQTGRNFPQHF
TRBJ2-3	.	TRBV18	TRBD2	TGTGCCAGCTTCCGTCTAGCGGGAGGGGTCACAGATACGCAGTATTTT	CASFRLAGGVTDTQYF
TRBJ1-5	.	TRBV19	.	TGTGCCAGTAGTATAGATCCCAGGAGCAATCAGCCCCAGCATTTT	CASSIDPRSNQPQHF
TRBJ2-7	few	TRBV5-6	TRBD1	TGTGCCAGCAGTACTACAGGGGCTTACTCCTACGAGCAGTACTTC	CASSTTGAYSYEQYF
TRBJ2-7	.	TRBV19	TRBD2	TGTGCCAGTAGTCCTGACGCCGGTGGACTAGACAGCTCCTACGAGCAGTACTTC	CASSPDAGGLDSSYEQYF
TRBJ2-2	.	TRBV7-6	TRBD2	TGTGCCAGCGGGGGCCTGTCAGCGGGAGGTCTCGGGGAGCTGTTTTTT	CASGGLSAGGLGELFF
TRBJ2-2	.	TRBV7-2	TRBD2	TGTGCCAGCAGCTTAAGACTAGCGGGGAACACCGGGGAGCTGTTTTTT	CASSLRLAGNTGELFF
TRBJ1-1	.	TRBV19	.	TGTGCCAGTAGTATAGACGGAGGGCTTACTGAAGCTTTCTTT	CASSIDGGLTEAFF
TRBJ2-1	once	TRBV12-1	.	TGTGCCAGCAGCTTTCCTCTTCTAGCGGGGGTTCCTTACAATGAGCAGTTCTTC	CASSFPLLAGVPYNEQFF
TRBJ1-2	.	TRBV6-5	.	TGTGCCAGCAGTTATGACGGACGATCTAACTATGGCTACACCTTC	CASSYDGRSNYGYTF
TRBJ1-5	.	TRBV6-5	.	TGTGCCAGCAGCTTAACCGGGACAAGCAATCAGCCCCAGCATTTT	CASSLTGTSNQPQHF
TRBJ2-7	.	TRBV30	.	TGTGCCTGGAGTGTAACGAGGCGGAGGTACGAGCAGTACTTC	CAWSVTRRRYEQYF
TRBJ2-5	.	TRBV6-1	.	TGTGCCAGCAGTGATGGGTTGGTGGGCGGAAACCTTCAAGAGACCCAGTACTTC	CASSDGLVGGNLQETQYF